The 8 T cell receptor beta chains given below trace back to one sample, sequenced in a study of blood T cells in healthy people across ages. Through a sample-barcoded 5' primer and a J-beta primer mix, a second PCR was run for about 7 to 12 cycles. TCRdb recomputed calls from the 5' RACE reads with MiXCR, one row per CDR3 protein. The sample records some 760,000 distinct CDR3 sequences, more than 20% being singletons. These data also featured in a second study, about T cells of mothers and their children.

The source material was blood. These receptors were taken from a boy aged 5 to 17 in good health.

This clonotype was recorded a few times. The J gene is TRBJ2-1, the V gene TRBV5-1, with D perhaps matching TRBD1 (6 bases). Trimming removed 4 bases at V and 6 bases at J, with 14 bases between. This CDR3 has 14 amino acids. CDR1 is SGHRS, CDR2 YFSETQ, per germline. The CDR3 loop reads CASSLGGAGNEQFF. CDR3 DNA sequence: TGCGCCAGCAGCCTAGGGGGTGCGGGCAATGAGCAGTTCTTC.

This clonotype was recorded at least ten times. The CDR3 is CASSYEGPYEQYF. CDR3 DNA sequence: TGTGCCAGCAGTTACGAGGGACCCTACGAGCAGTACTTC. The chain employs TRBV27 and TRBJ2-7; D might be TRBD1 or TRBD2, each matching 5 bases. This CDR3 region has 13 residues. The V gene's germline CDR1 is MNHEY and CDR2 SMNVEV (reference sequence). Trimming left V 4 bases short and J 2 bases short, with 9 bases between.

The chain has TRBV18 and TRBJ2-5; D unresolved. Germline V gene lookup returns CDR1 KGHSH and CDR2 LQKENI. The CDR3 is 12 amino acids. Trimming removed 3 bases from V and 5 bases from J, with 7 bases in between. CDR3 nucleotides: TGTGCCAGCTCACCGTACCGGGAGACCCAGTACTTC. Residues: CASSPYRETQYF.

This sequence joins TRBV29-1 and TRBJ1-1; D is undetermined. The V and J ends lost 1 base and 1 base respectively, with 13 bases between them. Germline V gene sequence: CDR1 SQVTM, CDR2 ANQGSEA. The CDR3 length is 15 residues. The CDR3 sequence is CSVEVVEEANTEAFF. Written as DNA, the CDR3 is TGCAGCGTTGAAGTCGTAGAAGAGGCGAACACTGAAGCTTTCTTT. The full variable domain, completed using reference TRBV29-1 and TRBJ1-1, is SAVISQKPSRDICQRGTSLTIQCQVDSQVTMMFWYRQQPGQSLTLIATANQGSEATYESGFVIDKFPISRPNLTFSTLTVSNMSPEDSSIYLCSVEVVEEANTEAFFGQGTRLTVV.

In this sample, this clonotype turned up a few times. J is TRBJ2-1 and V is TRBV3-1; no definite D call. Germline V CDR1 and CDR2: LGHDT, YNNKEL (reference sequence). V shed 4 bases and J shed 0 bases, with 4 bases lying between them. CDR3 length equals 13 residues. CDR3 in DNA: TGTGCCAGCAGCCCCCGCTCCTACAATGAGCAGTTCTTC. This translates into CASSPRSYNEQFF.

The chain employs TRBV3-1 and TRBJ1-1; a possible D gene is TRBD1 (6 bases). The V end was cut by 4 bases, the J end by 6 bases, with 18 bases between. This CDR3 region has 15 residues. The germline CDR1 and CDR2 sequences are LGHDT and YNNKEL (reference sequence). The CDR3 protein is CASSPRAGALSEAFF. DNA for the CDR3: TGTGCCAGCAGCCCAAGAGCAGGGGCTCTTTCTGAAGCTTTCTTT.

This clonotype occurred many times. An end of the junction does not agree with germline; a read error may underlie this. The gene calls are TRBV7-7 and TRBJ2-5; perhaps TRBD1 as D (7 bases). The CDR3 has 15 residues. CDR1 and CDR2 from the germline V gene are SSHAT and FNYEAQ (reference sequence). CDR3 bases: TGTGCTAGCAGCTTAGGGGGGACAGCTAAAGAGACCCAGTACTTC. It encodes CASSLGGTAKETQYF.

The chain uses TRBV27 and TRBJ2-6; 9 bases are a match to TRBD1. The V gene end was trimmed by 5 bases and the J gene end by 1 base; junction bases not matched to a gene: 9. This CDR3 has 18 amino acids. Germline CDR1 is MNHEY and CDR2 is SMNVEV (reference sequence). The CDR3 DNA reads TGTGCCAGCAGTCCCTGGACAGGGGCGTTTTCTGGGGCCAACGTCCTGACTTTC. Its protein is CASSPWTGAFSGANVLTF.